Listed below are T cell receptor beta chains from one sample, sequenced in a study of HIV-infected patients and healthy controls. TCRdb recomputed calls from the 5' RACE reads with MiXCR, one row per CDR3 protein. The repertoire holds some 7,600 distinct CDR3 sequences, with 9% to 10% as singletons. Sequences were derived from blood, sampled before antiretroviral therapy. The receptor set was obtained from an adult with HIV infection. Each CDR3 is given with its conserved first and last residue. Each record gives: J gene, D gene, V gene, clone size, CDR3 DNA, CDR3 protein. The D gene is left open where the match is weak. The listing skips clone size in some rows; elsewhere it reads once, few, many or a size class.

TRBJ2-3,TRBD2,TRBV11-2,NA,TGTGCCAGCAGCTCCCCGGGACTAGCGGTCGCCCAGACAGATACGCAGTATTTT,CASSSPGLAVAQTDTQYF
TRBJ2-3,NA,TRBV5-1,NA,TGCGCCAGCAGCTTGCTCAGGGAAAGCACAGATACGCAGTATTTT,CASSLLRESTDTQYF
TRBJ2-5,TRBD2,TRBV29-1,NA,TGCAGCGTTAACCCCTACCTAGCGGCCCCGTACCAAGAGACCCAGTACTTC,CSVNPYLAAPYQETQYF
TRBJ1-1,NA,TRBV6-2/TRBV6-3,NA,TGTGCCAGCAGTTTTCCGAACGCTGAAGCTTTCTTT,CASSFPNAEAFF
TRBJ1-1,TRBD1,TRBV12-3/TRBV12-4,NA,TGTGCCAGCAGTCCCGGGACAGGGTTCACTGAAGCTTTCTTT,CASSPGTGFTEAFF
TRBJ1-5,NA,TRBV6-2/TRBV6-3,NA,TGTGCCAGCACCCAACCGGGGCAGCCCCAGCATTTT,CASTQPGQPQHF
TRBJ2-1,TRBD2,TRBV20-1,NA,TGCAGTGCTAGAAGGCTAGCGGGGGCCACTGAGCAGTTCTTC,CSARRLAGATEQFF
TRBJ2-5,NA,TRBV3-1,many,TGTGCCAGCAGCCAAGAACGGGCCAGGAAAGAGACCCAGTACTTC,CASSQERARKETQYF
TRBJ2-6,NA,TRBV6-2/TRBV6-3,many,TGTGCCAGCAGTTCCACAGGGACTGGGGCCAACGTCCTGACTTTC,CASSSTGTGANVLTF
TRBJ2-1,TRBD2,TRBV13,medium-sized,TGTGCCAGCAGCTTAGGTCTCTTAGCGGGGGACCACAATGAGCAGTTCTTC,CASSLGLLAGDHNEQFF
TRBJ1-2,NA,TRBV29-1,NA,TGCAGCGTTGTAAACTCACCGGGTTCCTACACCTTC,CSVVNSPGSYTF
TRBJ2-3,TRBD2,TRBV13,medium-sized,TGTGCCAGCAGCTTAGGCCGGACTAGCGGCTCAGATACGCAGTATTTT,CASSLGRTSGSDTQYF
TRBJ1-5,TRBD1,TRBV4-1,medium-sized,TGCGCCAGCAGCCAAGGAGGGACAGCTTATAGCAATCAGCCCCAGCATTTT,CASSQGGTAYSNQPQHF
TRBJ1-3,NA,TRBV5-6,many,TGTGCCAGCAGCTTGGCGGCAGTCTCTGGAAACACCATATATTTT,CASSLAAVSGNTIYF
TRBJ2-1,NA,TRBV7-6,many,TGTGCCAGCAGCTTAGCGGGAAGCTCCTACAATGAGCAGTTCTTC,CASSLAGSSYNEQFF
TRBJ1-1,NA,TRBV7-9,few,TGTGCCAGCAGCTTCGAGGACGGGAGGAATGAAGCTTTCTTT,CASSFEDGRNEAFF
TRBJ2-1,TRBD2,TRBV29-1,medium-sized,TGCAGCGTTGATTCTGCGGGAGCCCGCTCCTACAATGAGCAGTTCTTC,CSVDSAGARSYNEQFF
TRBJ2-7,NA,TRBV20-1,medium-sized,TGCAGTGCTAGAAATAGCTACGAGCAGTACTTC,CSARNSYEQYF
TRBJ1-1,TRBD1,TRBV6-2/TRBV6-3,many,TGTGCCAGCAGTTACGTATCAGGGGGCTTGGCTGAAGCTTTCTTT,CASSYVSGGLAEAFF
TRBJ2-7,TRBD1,TRBV6-1,many,TGTGCCAGCAGTGGTTTACAGGGGGCCTACGAGCAGTACTTC,CASSGLQGAYEQYF
TRBJ1-5,NA,TRBV6-2/TRBV6-3,many,TGTGCCAGCAGCTCCGGACAACCCAATGGGCCCCAGCATTTT,CASSSGQPNGPQHF
TRBJ2-7,TRBD1,TRBV20-1,few,TGCAGTGCTAGAGGTGTCCAGGGGGTTTACGAGCAGTACTTC,CSARGVQGVYEQYF
TRBJ2-4,TRBD2,TRBV6-2/TRBV6-3,NA,TGTGCCAGCACCCACCCGGGACTAGCGGTAGCCAAAAACATTCAGTACTTC,CASTHPGLAVAKNIQYF
TRBJ1-2,NA,TRBV7-2,many,TGTGCCAGCAGCCAGACAGGCGGGGTTGGCTATGGCTACACCTTC,CASSQTGGVGYGYTF
TRBJ2-1,NA,TRBV27,NA,TGTGCCAGCAGCGGTCGGGCCTCCTACAATGAGCAGTTCTTC,CASSGRASYNEQFF
TRBJ2-5,TRBD2,TRBV11-2,many,TGTGCCAGCAGCAAGACTAGCGGGGGCGCGCCTCTCCAAGAGACCCAGTACTTC,CASSKTSGGAPLQETQYF
TRBJ2-7,TRBD1,TRBV20-1,medium-sized,TGCAGTGCCCCGGACAGGCGCTCCTACGAGCAGTACTTC,CSAPDRRSYEQYF
TRBJ1-6,NA,TRBV20-1,many,TGCAGTGCTAGGGCTAACCCTAATTCACCCCTCCACTTT,CSARANPNSPLHF
TRBJ2-7,TRBD2,TRBV11-2,many,TGTGCCAGCAGAAATAGTAGGCTAGCGGGAGAAAAGCAGTACTTC,CASRNSRLAGEKQYF
TRBJ2-2,TRBD2,TRBV7-6,NA,TGTGCCAGCTCGGAGCGGGGGGCGTATACCGGGGAGCTGTTTTTT,CASSERGAYTGELFF
TRBJ1-1,NA,TRBV29-1,many,TGCAGCGGGCAACAGGGAAACACTGAAGCTTTCTTT,CSGQQGNTEAFF
TRBJ2-2,NA,TRBV7-2,NA,TGTGCCAGCAGCCCTCGGAGCGGTTTTCCCACCGGGGAGCTGTTTTTT,CASSPRSGFPTGELFF
TRBJ2-7,NA,TRBV5-6,many,TGTGCCAGCAGCTTGGAGCGTGCGCAGGGAAGCGAGCAGTACTTC,CASSLERAQGSEQYF
TRBJ2-7,NA,TRBV7-9,many,TGTGCCAGCAGCTCAGACAACACCTACGAGCAGTACTTC,CASSSDNTYEQYF
TRBJ1-1,NA,TRBV9,many,TGTGCCAGCAGCGTAGAGGCAGGGGTTCGGACTGAAGCTTTCTTT,CASSVEAGVRTEAFF
TRBJ2-1,NA,TRBV20-1,many,TGCAGTGGAAAGAGATCGACCTACAATGAGCAGTTCTTC,CSGKRSTYNEQFF
TRBJ2-3,NA,TRBV5-1,once,TGCGCCAGCAGCTTGAACAGCCCAGATACGCAGTATTTT,CASSLNSPDTQYF
TRBJ1-2,TRBD1,TRBV19,many,TGTGCCAGTACCCCGCGGGACAGCCGTGGCTACACCTTC,CASTPRDSRGYTF
TRBJ2-7,NA,TRBV5-5,many,TGTGCCAGCAAGAACCGGGACACCCACTCCTACGAGCAGTACTTC,CASKNRDTHSYEQYF
TRBJ2-7,NA,TRBV19,NA,TGTGCCAGTAGTATCAGCGGCCTTAGCTCCTACGAGCAGTACTTC,CASSISGLSSYEQYF
TRBJ2-4,NA,TRBV6-2/TRBV6-3,medium-sized,TGTGCCAGCACCGGATCCAAAAACATTCAGTACTTC,CASTGSKNIQYF
TRBJ2-1,TRBD2,TRBV7-6,many,TGTGCCAGCAGCTTAGGGACTAGCGGGAGGGTTGAGCAGTTCTTC,CASSLGTSGRVEQFF
TRBJ2-2,NA,TRBV24-1,many,TGTGCCACCAGTGATGCTTACACCGGGGAGCTGTTTTTT,CATSDAYTGELFF
TRBJ2-5,NA,TRBV29-1,many,TGCAGCGTTTACGGTGACCAAGAGACCCAGTACTTC,CSVYGDQETQYF
TRBJ1-5,NA,TRBV5-5,many,TGTGCCAGCAGCTGGGACCTTTCGTCGCCCCAGCATTTT,CASSWDLSSPQHF
TRBJ1-4,NA,TRBV18,many,TGTGCCAGCTCCCGGGATCTAAATGAAAAACTGTTTTTT,CASSRDLNEKLFF